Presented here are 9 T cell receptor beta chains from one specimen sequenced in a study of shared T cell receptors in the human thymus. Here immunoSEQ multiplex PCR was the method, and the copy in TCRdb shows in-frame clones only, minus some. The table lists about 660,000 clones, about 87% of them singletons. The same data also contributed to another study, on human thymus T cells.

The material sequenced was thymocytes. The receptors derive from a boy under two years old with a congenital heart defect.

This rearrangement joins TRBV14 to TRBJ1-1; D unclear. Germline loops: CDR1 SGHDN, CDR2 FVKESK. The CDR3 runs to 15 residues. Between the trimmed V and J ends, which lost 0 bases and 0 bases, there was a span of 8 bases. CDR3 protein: CASSQDPRLNTEAFF. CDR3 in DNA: TGTGCCAGCAGCCAAGATCCCCGGTTGAACACTGAAGCTTTCTTT. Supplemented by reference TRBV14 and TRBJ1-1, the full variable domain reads EAGVTQFPSHSVIEKGQTVTLRCDPISGHDNLYWYRRVMGKEIKFLLHFVKESKQDESGMPNNRFLAERTGGTYSTLKVQPAELEDSGVYFCASSQDPRLNTEAFFGQGTRLTVV.

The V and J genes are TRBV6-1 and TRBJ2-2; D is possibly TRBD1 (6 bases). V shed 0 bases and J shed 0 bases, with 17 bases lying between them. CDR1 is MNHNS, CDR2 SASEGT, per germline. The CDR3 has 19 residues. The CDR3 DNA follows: TGTGCCAGCAGTGAAGCGGAAGGTTCCAGGGGCCCGAACACCGGGGAGCTGTTTTTT. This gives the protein CASSEAEGSRGPNTGELFF.

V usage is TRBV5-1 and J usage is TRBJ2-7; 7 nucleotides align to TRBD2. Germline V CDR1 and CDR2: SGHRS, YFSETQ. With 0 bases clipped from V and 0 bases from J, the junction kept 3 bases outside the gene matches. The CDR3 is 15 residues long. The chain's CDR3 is CASSLGEGFSYEQYF. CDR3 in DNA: TGCGCCAGCAGCTTGGGGGAGGGATTCTCCTACGAGCAGTACTTC.

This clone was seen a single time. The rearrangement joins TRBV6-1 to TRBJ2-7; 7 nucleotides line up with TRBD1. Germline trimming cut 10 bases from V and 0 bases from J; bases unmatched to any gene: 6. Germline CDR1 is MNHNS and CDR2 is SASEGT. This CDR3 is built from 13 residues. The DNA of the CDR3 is TGTGCCATCAAGACAGGGAGCTCCTACGAGCAGTACTTC. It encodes CAIKTGSSYEQYF.

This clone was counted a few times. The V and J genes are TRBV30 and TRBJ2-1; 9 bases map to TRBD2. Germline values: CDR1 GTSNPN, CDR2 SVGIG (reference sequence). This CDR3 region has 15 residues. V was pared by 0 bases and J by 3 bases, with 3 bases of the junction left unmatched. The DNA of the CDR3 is TGTGCCTGGAGTGTCGGGCGGGAGGGCTACAATGAGCAGTTCTTC. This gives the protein CAWSVGREGYNEQFF.

The CDR3: CASSTPRGFETQYF. For the CDR3, the DNA is TGTGCCAGCAGCACCCCACGCGGTTTTGAGACCCAGTACTTC. The chain uses TRBV21-1 and TRBJ2-5; the table's D gene call, TRBD2, was not cross checked with the DNA. TRBV21-1 is labeled a pseudogene. The CDR3 sequence is 14 residues long.

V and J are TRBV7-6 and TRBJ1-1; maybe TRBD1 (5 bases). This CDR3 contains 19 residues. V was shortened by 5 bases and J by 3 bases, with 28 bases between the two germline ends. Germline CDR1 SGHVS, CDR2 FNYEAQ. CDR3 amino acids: CASSTTLKQDLLGDTEAFF. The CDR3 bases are TGTGCCAGCAGCACAACGCTAAAACAGGACCTCCTTGGGGACACTGAAGCTTTCTTT.

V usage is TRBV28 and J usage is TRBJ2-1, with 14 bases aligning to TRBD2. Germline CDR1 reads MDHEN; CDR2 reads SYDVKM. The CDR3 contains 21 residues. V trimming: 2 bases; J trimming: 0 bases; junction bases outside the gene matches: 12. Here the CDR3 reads CASSLRPTSGRAADSYNEQFF. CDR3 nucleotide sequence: TGTGCCAGCAGTTTACGGCCGACTAGCGGGAGGGCAGCGGACTCCTACAATGAGCAGTTCTTC.

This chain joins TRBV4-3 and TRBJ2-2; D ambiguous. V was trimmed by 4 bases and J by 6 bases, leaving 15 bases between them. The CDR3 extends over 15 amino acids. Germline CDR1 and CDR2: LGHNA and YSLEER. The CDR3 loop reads CASSRRLVNPGELFF. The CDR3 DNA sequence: TGCGCCAGCAGCCGGCGCCTAGTAAACCCCGGGGAGCTGTTTTTT.